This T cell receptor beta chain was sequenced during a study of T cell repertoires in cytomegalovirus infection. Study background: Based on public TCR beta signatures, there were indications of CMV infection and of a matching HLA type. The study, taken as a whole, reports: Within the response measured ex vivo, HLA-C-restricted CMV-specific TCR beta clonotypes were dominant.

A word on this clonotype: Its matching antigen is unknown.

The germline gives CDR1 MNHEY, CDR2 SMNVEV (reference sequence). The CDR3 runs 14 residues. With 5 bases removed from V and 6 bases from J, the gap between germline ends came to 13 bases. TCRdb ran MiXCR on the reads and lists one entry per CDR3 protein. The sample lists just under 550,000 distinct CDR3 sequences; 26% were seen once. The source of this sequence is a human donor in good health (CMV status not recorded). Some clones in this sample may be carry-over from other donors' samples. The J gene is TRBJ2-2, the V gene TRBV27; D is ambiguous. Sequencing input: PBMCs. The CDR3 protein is CASSPPYPAGELFF. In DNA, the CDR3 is TGTGCCAGCAGTCCCCCCTATCCGGCCGGGGAGCTGTTTTTT.